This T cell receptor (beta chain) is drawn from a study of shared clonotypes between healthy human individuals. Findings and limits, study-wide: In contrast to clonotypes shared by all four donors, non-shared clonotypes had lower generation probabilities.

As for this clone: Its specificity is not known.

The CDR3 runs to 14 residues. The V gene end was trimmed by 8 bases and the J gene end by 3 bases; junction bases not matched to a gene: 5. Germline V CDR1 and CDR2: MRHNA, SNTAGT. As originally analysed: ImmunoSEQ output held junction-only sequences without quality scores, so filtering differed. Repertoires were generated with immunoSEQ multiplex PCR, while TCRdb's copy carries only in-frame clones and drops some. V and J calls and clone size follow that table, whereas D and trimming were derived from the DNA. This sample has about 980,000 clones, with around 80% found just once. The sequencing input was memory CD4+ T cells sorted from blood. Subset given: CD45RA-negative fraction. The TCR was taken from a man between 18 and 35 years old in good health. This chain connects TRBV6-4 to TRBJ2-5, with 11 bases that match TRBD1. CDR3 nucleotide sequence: TGTGCCAGCGGGACAGGGGGTAGGGAAGAGACCCAGTACTTC. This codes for CASGTGGREETQYF.